The entry that follows covers one T cell receptor (beta chain) sequence. This CDR3 contains 12 residues. CDR1 and CDR2 from the germline V gene are LNHDA and SQIVND (reference sequence). V was shortened by 2 bases and J by 7 bases, with 8 bases between the two germline ends. This record belongs to a study of blood T cell repertoires in COVID-19. Study at large: Nucleic acid was either cDNA or gDNA, and it came from T cells, B-cell-depleted T cells, or PBMCs.

Measured with immunoSEQ multiplex PCR; TCRdb has only the in-frame clones, and not every one. The repertoire holds 240,000 or so clones, with more than 85% as singletons. Categorization into cohorts depended on clinical history that participants reported. Recovered participants had two consecutive negative NP/OP PCR tests, healthcare professional clearance, or symptom resolution. The TCR originated in a middle-aged man who had recovered from COVID-19. The gene calls are TRBV19 and TRBJ1-1, with D maybe TRBD1 (5 bases). Sequenced: PBMCs or T cells enriched from blood (not recorded which). CDR3 protein: CASSIFRGEAFF. CDR3 coding DNA: TGTGCCAGTAGTATATTTAGGGGTGAAGCTTTCTTT.